This TCR beta chain was documented in a study of metastatic and nonmetastatic thyroid tumors. Worth noting for this clone: This may be a read error: a much more frequent sequence differs by one nucleotide.

Ahead of thyroid surgery, no patient had received treatment of any kind. The CDR3 is 16 residues long. Germline V gene lookup returns CDR1 SEHNR and CDR2 FQNEAQ (reference sequence). With V trimmed by 5 bases and J by 7 bases, 10 bases remained unmatched. Using MiXCR, TCRdb re-called clones from the PCR reads. This table has 90,000 or so clones, roughly 8.6% appearing once. Sequenced input: blood. The clonotype comes from a female donor with papillary thyroid cancer or a benign thyroid nodule (not recorded which). Some clones in this sample may be carry-over from other donors' samples. The chain employs TRBV7-9 and TRBJ2-5; the match to TRBD2 covers 13 bases. CDR3 loop: CASSPRTSGGPWTQYF. The CDR3 DNA follows: TGTGCCAGCAGCCCGCGGACTAGCGGGGGCCCCTGGACCCAGTACTTC.